The 10 T cell receptor beta chains listed next were all sequenced from one sample in a study of blood T cell repertoires in COVID-19. Generated by immunoSEQ multiplex PCR, the TCRdb table keeps only in-frame clones and is missing some. The sample includes a few hundred thousand clones, roughly nine tenths of them seen just once. The sample consisted of peripheral blood. These receptor sequences come from a man in his sixties with acute or convalescent COVID-19.

The chain combines TRBV7-3 with TRBJ2-6, with a possible D match to TRBD2 (5 bases). The germline V gene encodes CDR1 SGHTA and CDR2 FQGTGA. The V end lost 5 bases, the J end lost 2 bases, and 10 bases lay between the germline ends. The CDR3 totals 15 residues. CDR3: CASSPSGAGANVLTF. The CDR3 DNA reads TGTGCCAGCAGCCCATCCGGGGCTGGGGCCAACGTCCTGACTTTC.

The rearrangement joins TRBV5-6 to TRBJ2-3; 11 bases align to TRBD1. Losses at the gene ends were 4 bases for V and 0 bases for J; bases not matched to a gene: 1. Germline V gives CDR1 SGHDT, CDR2 YYEEEE. The CDR3 consists of 15 residues. The CDR3 DNA is TGTGCCAGCAGCCGGACAGGGGGCAGCACAGATACGCAGTATTTT. This translates into CASSRTGGSTDTQYF.

The chain employs TRBV6-5 and TRBJ1-5; D not resolved. Trimming left V 2 bases short and J 7 bases short, with 12 bases between. The V gene's germline CDR1 is MNHEY and CDR2 SVGAGI. The CDR3 extends over 14 amino acids. As DNA, the CDR3 is TGTGCCAGCAGTTACCGAGGGCTGGGGCAGCCCCAGCATTTT. Encoded protein: CASSYRGLGQPQHF.

The J gene is TRBJ2-3, the V gene TRBV27; 7 bases are shared with TRBD1. Germline trimming cut 5 bases from V and 3 bases from J; bases unmatched to any gene: 11. Germline CDR1 MNHEY, CDR2 SMNVEV (reference sequence). The CDR3 spans 16 residues. The CDR3 reads CASSRIPGQRTDTQYF. For the CDR3, the DNA is TGTGCCAGCAGTAGAATACCGGGACAGCGTACAGATACGCAGTATTTT.

In nucleotides, the CDR3 is TGCGCCAGCAGTCAATCGGGGGGGGCCTACGAGCAGTACTTC. Its translation is CASSQSGGAYEQYF. The rearrangement joins TRBV23-1 to TRBJ2-7, with 7 bases matching TRBD2. TRBV23-1 is an ORF; its function is uncertain. The CDR3 spans 14 residues. Trimming cost V 0 bases and J 2 bases; bases outside gene matches: 1.

The chain has TRBV29-1 and TRBJ1-1; D call uncertain. V lost 3 bases to trimming and J lost 8 bases, with 10 bases between them. CDR3 size: 11 residues. The germline CDR1 and CDR2 sequences are SQVTM and ANQGSEA. CDR3 DNA: TGCAGCGTTGATGGAGGAAGGGAAGCTTTCTTT. It codes for CSVDGGREAFF.

The rearrangement links TRBV19 to TRBJ2-2, with a weak D call TRBD2 (6 bases). Germline loops: CDR1 LNHDA, CDR2 SQIVND (reference sequence). Between the trimmed V and J ends, which lost 3 bases and 3 bases, there was a span of 11 bases. This CDR3 is 15 amino acids long. The CDR3 sequence is CASSIGGGYTGELFF. The CDR3 DNA sequence: TGTGCCAGTAGTATCGGCGGAGGGTACACCGGGGAGCTGTTTTTT.

J is TRBJ2-5 and V is TRBV5-1, with 7 bases lining up with TRBD2. Germline values: CDR1 SGHRS, CDR2 YFSETQ. The CDR3 has 21 amino acids. The V gene end was trimmed by 2 bases and the J gene end by 0 bases; junction bases not matched to a gene: 22. The CDR3 bases are TGCGCCAGCAGCTTACTTAGTGGGGCAGCGGGAAAGGCGACTTACCAAGAGACCCAGTACTTC. It is translated as CASSLLSGAAGKATYQETQYF.

The CDR3 nucleotides read TGCGCCAGCAGCCAAGATACCCAGGGGGGTGAAAAACTGTTTTTT. This translates into CASSQDTQGGEKLFF. The chain carries TRBV4-3 and TRBJ1-4; 7 bases map to TRBD1. The CDR3 is 15 amino acids. Germline loops: CDR1 LGHNA, CDR2 YSLEER. V lost 0 bases to trimming and J lost 7 bases; unmatched junction nucleotides: 5.

The V and J genes are TRBV27 and TRBJ2-5, with 10 bases that match TRBD2. The CDR3 spans 15 residues. The trim removed 3 bases at V and 5 bases at J, leaving 6 bases unmatched. From germline, CDR1 is MNHEY and CDR2 SMNVEV (reference sequence). CDR3 DNA sequence: TGTGCCAGCAGTTTTAGGACTAGCGGAGGGGAGACCCAGTACTTC. Translated, it gives CASSFRTSGGETQYF.